This T cell receptor (beta chain) was retrieved from a study of T cell clonality in common variable immunodeficiency. General study findings and limits: T cell subpopulation sequencing would be needed to explain CVID clonality.

Control and CVID samples contributed equal amounts of genomic DNA. Data came from immunoSEQ multiplex PCR; TCRdb stores just in-frame clones and leaves some out. Found here are about 39,000 clones, no singletons; the ten largest cover approximately 2.6%. In germline, CDR1 is GTSNPN, CDR2 SVGIG (reference sequence). The CDR3 has 13 residues. The V and J ends lost 6 bases and 8 bases, in that order; junction bases with no gene match: 8. Both groups were predominantly of Caucasian heritage. Blood samples were heparinized, 5 to 8 ml per donor. This clone was picked up many times. The target antigen is unknown. The read falls 3 residues short of the CDR3 end, and the missing part is taken from the germline J gene.

This rearrangement joins TRBV30 to TRBJ2-1; 9 bases are a match to TRBD2. The sample was peripheral blood mononuclear cells. The clonotype comes from a person aged 18 to 75 in good health. Partial CDR3 DNA: TGTGCCTGTGCTAGCGGCGGGGGGGATGAG. It specifies CACASGGGDE. The full CDR3 protein is CACASGGGDEQFF.